Presented here are 6 T cell receptor beta chains from one specimen sequenced in a study of CD8 T cells in Susac syndrome. It was with random hexamers that roughly 0.5 to 1 ug RNA was reverse transcribed. TCRdb independently ran MiXCR on the immunoSEQ multiplex PCR reads; one entry per CDR3 protein. Of around 150,000 distinct CDR3 sequences in the sample, 93% were seen once. Sequences were obtained from CD4+ T cells from PBMCs. The receptors stem from a human donor in good health.

V and J are TRBV30 and TRBJ2-2; no definite D call. Germline-derived CDR1 and CDR2 are GTSNPN and SVGIG (reference sequence). CDR3 length equals 15 residues. With 2 bases removed from V and 1 base from J, the gap between germline ends came to 11 bases. CDR3: CAWSRSYLNTGELFF. For the CDR3, the DNA is TGTGCCTGGAGTAGGAGCTACTTGAACACCGGGGAGCTGTTTTTT.

The rearrangement joins TRBV5-1 to TRBJ2-7, with D uncertain. Per the germline V gene, CDR1 is SGHRS and CDR2 is YFSETQ. V dropped 5 bases and J dropped 6 bases, with 24 bases sitting between them. The CDR3 loop spans 16 amino acids. CDR3 sequence: CASRALLDPRSLEQYF. DNA for the CDR3: TGCGCCAGCAGGGCTCTCCTAGACCCGCGGTCCCTCGAGCAGTACTTC.

This chain connects TRBV19 to TRBJ1-5; no definite D call. Trimming shortened V by 3 bases and J by 2 bases, and 14 bases separated the two germline ends. Looked up from germline, CDR1 is LNHDA and CDR2 is SQIVND (reference sequence). This CDR3 comprises 16 residues. CDR3 bases: TGTGCCAGTAGTATCGGCGGAACCCCAGGCAATCAGCCCCAGCATTTT. It translates to CASSIGGTPGNQPQHF.

V gene TRBV12-3 or TRBV12-4 combines with J gene TRBJ2-7; 7 positions match TRBD2. The CDR3 runs 15 residues. V lost 5 bases to trimming and J lost 4 bases; unmatched junction nucleotides: 11. The CDR3 DNA is TGTGCCAGCAGTCCGGTGGGAGGGGCGGGATACGAGCAGTACTTC. Translating it yields CASSPVGGAGYEQYF.

The chain joins TRBV5-1 to TRBJ1-6; TRBD1 is a possible D gene (5 bases). Trimming pared 0 bases from V and 7 bases from J, leaving 8 bases between. The length of the CDR3 is 14 residues. Germline CDR1 and CDR2: SGHRS and YFSETQ. This chain's CDR3 is CASSLEGRNSPLHF. The CDR3 bases are TGCGCCAGCAGCTTGGAGGGGCGGAATTCACCCCTCCACTTT.

V gene TRBV6-5 combines with J gene TRBJ2-3; TRBD2 might be the D (6 bases). The CDR3 loop spans 13 amino acids. The germline gives CDR1 MNHEY, CDR2 SVGAGI. The V gene lost 6 bases and the J gene lost 4 bases, with 11 bases spanning the gap. CDR3 region: CASRFGGSDTQYF. CDR3 coding DNA: TGTGCCAGCAGGTTTGGGGGGTCAGATACGCAGTATTTT.